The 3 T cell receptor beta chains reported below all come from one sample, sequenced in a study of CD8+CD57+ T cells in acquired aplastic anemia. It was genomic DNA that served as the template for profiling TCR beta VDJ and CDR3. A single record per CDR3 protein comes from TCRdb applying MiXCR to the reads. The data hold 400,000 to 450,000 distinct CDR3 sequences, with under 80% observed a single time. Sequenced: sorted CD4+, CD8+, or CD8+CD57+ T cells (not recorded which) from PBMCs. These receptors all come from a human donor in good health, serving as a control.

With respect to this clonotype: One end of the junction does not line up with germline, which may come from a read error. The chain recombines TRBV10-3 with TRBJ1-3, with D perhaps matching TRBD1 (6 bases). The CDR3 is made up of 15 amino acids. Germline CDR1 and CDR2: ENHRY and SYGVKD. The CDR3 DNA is TGTGCCATCAGTGCGGGGGGCACGCTTGGAAGCACCATATATTTT. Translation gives CAISAGGTLGSTIYF.

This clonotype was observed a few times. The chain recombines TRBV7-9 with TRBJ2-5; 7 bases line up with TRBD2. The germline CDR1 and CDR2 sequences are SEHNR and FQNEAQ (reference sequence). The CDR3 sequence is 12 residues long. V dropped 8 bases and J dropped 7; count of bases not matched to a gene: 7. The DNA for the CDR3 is TGTGCCAGCTGGCCAGCGGGGAGGACCCAGTACTTC. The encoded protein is CASWPAGRTQYF.

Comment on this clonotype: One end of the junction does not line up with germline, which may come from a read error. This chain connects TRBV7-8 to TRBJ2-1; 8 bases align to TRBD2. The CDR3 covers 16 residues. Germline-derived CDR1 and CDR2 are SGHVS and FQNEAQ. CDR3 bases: TGTGCCGGCAGCTTAAATGTCGGGGGGGCCCACAATGAGCAGTCCTTC. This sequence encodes CAGSLNVGGAHNEQSF.